This T cell receptor (beta chain) was identified in a study of vaccination effects on CD4 cells after COVID-19. Study observations and caveats: Researchers reported few convalescent patients and no early post-infection timepoints in the study. By a late point after vaccination, infection- and vaccine-induced clones had shrunk markedly through clonal contraction.

Generated by immunoSEQ multiplex PCR, the TCRdb table keeps only in-frame clones and is missing some. The sample yields 25,000 to 30,000 clones, 70% to 75% seen once. In its sample, this clone was seen a few times. Its antigen is not identified. V gave up 5 bases and J gave up 4 bases, with 14 bases separating them. The CDR3 extends over 14 amino acids. Germline-derived CDR1 and CDR2 are MRHNA and SNTAGT. Using viral peptide pools, the ViraFEST assay grew out antigen-specific CD4+ T cells prior to sequencing. Between days 9 and 11 of culture, CD4+ T cells were separated out. Subjects were given two BNT162b2 or mRNA-1273 vaccine doses. Vaccinees lacked prior SARS-CoV-2 infection and tested negative for nucleocapsid antibodies. PBMC were cultured at about 1.9 million per well with about 10 IU/ml IL-2 and 9 to 10 ug/ml peptides.

The sequence derives from a human donor who received a COVID-19 vaccine. This specimen was CD4+ T cells from PBMCs cultured with HCoV-229E spike peptides, taken after COVID-19 vaccination. This rearrangement joins TRBV6-4 to TRBJ1-1, with D uncertain. CDR3 region: CASSSTRATTEAFF. For the CDR3, the DNA is TGTGCCAGCAGTTCCACAAGGGCGACCACTGAAGCTTTCTTT.